This TCR beta chain was found in a study of blood T cell repertoires in COVID-19. Study-wide background: Italy, Spain and the United States were the sources of the convalescent and acute COVID-19 samples. Sample material is recorded as cDNA or gDNA derived from T cells, B-cell-depleted T cells, or PBMCs.

The CDR3 runs to 14 residues. The V end lost 1 base, the J end lost 5 bases, and 11 bases lay between the germline ends. Germline values: CDR1 SGHTA, CDR2 FQGNSA. In the source study's methods: Using reference gene primer amplification, nucleated cell counts were estimated. Libraries were prepared by immunoSEQ multiplex PCR; TCRdb keeps only in-frame clonotypes and omits some of them. The V and J calls and clone size were taken over from that table, and D and trimming were inferred from the DNA. The sample lists approximately 79,000 clones, approximately 80% seen once, with roughly 13% in the top ten.

What was sequenced was peripheral blood. The sequence was obtained from a man aged 45-65 years with COVID-19, enrolled during active disease. The chain links TRBV7-2 to TRBJ2-5; D is undetermined. In nucleotides, the CDR3 is TGTGCCAGCAGCTTAGGGCCCCCGCCCGAGACCCAGTACTTC. The encoded protein is CASSLGPPPETQYF.